A single sample gave rise to the 18 T cell receptor beta chains below, sequenced in a study of a mutant IDH1 vaccine in newly diagnosed glioma. Measured with immunoSEQ multiplex PCR; TCRdb has only the in-frame clones, and not every one. The table records some 50,000 clones, less than 85% of them present only once. No antigens are known for them. The time point: week 47, end of study. Mutant IDH1 20-mer peptide, at 300 ug, made up each vaccine dose, with topical imiquimod. The sample consisted of PBMCs, taken from a glioma patient whose treatment included an IDH1 peptide vaccine. The receptors stem from a woman aged 30 to 39 with glioma. Some clones in this sample may be carry-over from other donors' samples.

This clone appeared once. The chain links TRBV5-8 to TRBJ1-2; D ambiguous. Germline lookup yields CDR1 SGHTS and CDR2 YDEGEE. This CDR3 has 13 amino acids. Trimming took 0 bases from V and 4 from J, leaving 7 bases between them. The CDR3 sequence: CASSLGWAYGYTF. CDR3 sequence (DNA): TGTGCCAGCAGCTTGGGGTGGGCCTATGGCTACACCTTC.

J is TRBJ1-4 and V is TRBV19, with D perhaps matching TRBD1 (6 bases). With 3 bases removed from V and 8 bases from J, the gap between germline ends came to 16 bases. This CDR3 comprises 15 residues. The germline V gene has CDR1 LNHDA and CDR2 SQIVND (reference sequence). CDR3 sequence: CASSIAGGGKEKLFF. Here the CDR3 DNA reads TGTGCCAGTAGTATCGCGGGGGGCGGGAAGGAAAAACTGTTTTTT.

The chain joins TRBV7-9 to TRBJ2-2, with D possibly matching TRBD1 (6 bases). The CDR3 contains 14 residues. From germline, CDR1 is SEHNR and CDR2 FQNEAQ (reference sequence). V gave up 5 bases and J gave up 3 bases, with 10 bases separating them. The CDR3 nucleotides read TGTGCCAGCAGCCTTACAGGGTACACCGGGGAGCTGTTTTTT. Translated, it gives CASSLTGYTGELFF.

This clone was observed once. J is TRBJ1-2 and V is TRBV14; D not resolved. The germline gives CDR1 SGHDN, CDR2 FVKESK. V was trimmed by 3 bases and J by 0 bases, leaving 11 bases between them. This CDR3 has 15 amino acids. The CDR3 sequence: CASSQLDGSNYGYTF. The CDR3 coding sequence is TGTGCCAGCAGCCAGTTGGACGGGTCTAACTATGGCTACACCTTC.

DNA of the CDR3: TGTGCCAGCAGTGAACTGGCTAGCCGAGAAGCCGAGCAGTACTTC. It is translated as CASSELASREAEQYF. V gene TRBV6-1 combines with J gene TRBJ2-7, with a possible D match to TRBD2 (5 bases). The CDR3 covers 15 residues. Germline V CDR1 and CDR2: MNHNS, SASEGT. Trimming removed 2 bases at V and 6 bases at J, with 17 bases between.

This clone turned up a few times. Written as DNA, the CDR3 is TGTGCCAGCAGTCAGGGACCCGCTCAGCCCCAGCATTTT. Translated: CASSQGPAQPQHF. The V and J genes are TRBV6-4 and TRBJ1-5; TRBD1 is a possible D gene (5 bases). CDR3 size: 13 residues. V dropped 5 bases and J dropped 6 bases, with 11 bases sitting between them. Germline values: CDR1 MRHNA, CDR2 SNTAGT.

The chain is built from TRBV4-1 and TRBJ1-1; D gene ambiguous. The CDR3 consists of 15 residues. Trimming took off 0 bases at V and 1 base at J, with 9 bases between the two ends. The germline CDR1 and CDR2 sequences are MGHRA and YSYEKL. Here the CDR3 DNA reads TGCGCCAGCAGCCAAGATCTGGGTACGAACACTGAAGCTTTCTTT. Protein product: CASSQDLGTNTEAFF.

The chain links TRBV2 to TRBJ1-1; 7 nucleotides match TRBD1. The V gene's germline CDR1 is SNHLY and CDR2 FYNNEI. Unmatched junction bases numbered 6, after V lost 5 bases and J lost 9 bases. The CDR3 runs 12 residues. The CDR3 DNA sequence: TGTGCCAGCAGTCCGGACAGGTCTAAAGCTTTCTTT. This encodes CASSPDRSKAFF.

This sequence joins TRBV5-1 and TRBJ2-5; perhaps TRBD1 as D (6 bases). The ends were cut back, 2 bases at V and 10 bases at J, with 12 bases in the middle. CDR1 and CDR2 (germline): SGHRS, YFSETQ. This CDR3 has 12 amino acids. The CDR3 DNA follows: TGCGCCAGCAGCTTAGGCTTGGACAGCCAGTACTTC. It codes for CASSLGLDSQYF.

The chain recombines TRBV6-5 with TRBJ2-7; 9 bases align to TRBD1. There are 13 residues in the CDR3. Germline CDR1 is MNHEY and CDR2 is SVGAGI. J gave up 0 bases and V 10 bases, and 4 bases lay outside the gene matches. CDR3 DNA: TGTGCCACCGGGGACAGGGACTCCTACGAGCAGTACTTC. Its translation: CATGDRDSYEQYF.

J is TRBJ2-2 and V is TRBV14; 7 bases agree with TRBD1. The CDR3 runs to 16 residues. Germline loops: CDR1 SGHDN, CDR2 FVKESK. The V segment lost 4 bases and the J segment 7 bases; nucleotides outside the gene matches: 12. CDR3 nucleotides: TGTGCCAGCAGCCGAGGAAACAGGGGAATCAGCGGGGAGCTGTTTTTT. Amino acid sequence: CASSRGNRGISGELFF.

The chain carries TRBV5-1 and TRBJ1-2, with D perhaps matching TRBD1 (6 bases). The V and J ends lost 3 bases and 3 bases respectively, with 21 bases between them. CDR3 length equals 17 residues. Germline loops: CDR1 SGHRS, CDR2 YFSETQ. This CDR3 is CASSWSGAGARDYGYTF. CDR3 bases: TGCGCCAGCAGCTGGAGCGGGGCAGGGGCTCGTGACTATGGCTACACCTTC.

The chain carries TRBV7-8 and TRBJ1-1; a weak D match, TRBD1 (6 bases). The CDR3 sequence is 16 residues long. Trimming cost V 5 bases and J 1 base, with 17 bases left between them. CDR1 and CDR2 (germline): SGHVS, FQNEAQ. The CDR3 region is CASSPSNGQWNTEAFF. CDR3 sequence (DNA): TGTGCCAGCAGCCCCTCTAACGGACAGTGGAACACTGAAGCTTTCTTT.

A word on this clone: Additional DNA sequences in this sample encode the identical CDR3. This rearrangement joins TRBV5-1 to TRBJ1-1; 8 nucleotides line up with TRBD1. Germline CDR1 and CDR2: SGHRS and YFSETQ. The V and J ends lost 3 bases and 2 bases, in that order; junction bases with no gene match: 3. This CDR3 has 14 amino acids. Here the CDR3 DNA reads TGCGCCAGCAGCTCACAGGGGGGAAACACTGAAGCTTTCTTT. The encoded protein is CASSSQGGNTEAFF.

The genes are TRBV7-2 and TRBJ2-7; TRBD2 aligns across 8 bases. Germline V gives CDR1 SGHTA, CDR2 FQGNSA. V lost 5 bases and J lost 0; bases outside the gene matches: 9. The CDR3 contains 16 residues. The CDR3 spells CASSPSGAGGSYEQYF. CDR3 coding DNA: TGTGCCAGCAGCCCCTCCGGGGCGGGAGGCTCCTACGAGCAGTACTTC.

V and J are TRBV27 and TRBJ1-4; TRBD1 is a possible D gene (5 bases). Germline V CDR1 and CDR2: MNHEY, SMNVEV (reference sequence). The CDR3 spans 15 residues. V lost 6 bases to trimming and J lost 8 bases, with 19 bases between them. The CDR3 spells CASRGGRTLGEKLFF. Written as DNA, the CDR3 is TGTGCCAGCAGGGGCGGGCGGACATTGGGGGAAAAACTGTTTTTT. The variable domain in full, completed from reference TRBV27 and TRBJ1-4, reads EAQVTQNPRYLITVTGKKLTVTCSQNMNHEYMSWYRQDPGLGLRQIYYSMNVEVTDKGDVPEGYKVSRKEKRNFPLILESPSPNQTSLYFCASRGGRTLGEKLFFGSGTQLSVL.

The chain joins TRBV9 to TRBJ2-1; D gene unclear. The CDR3 is 13 residues long. Germline V gives CDR1 SGDLS, CDR2 YYNGEE. V gave up 2 bases and J gave up 10 bases, with 13 bases separating them. CDR3 in DNA: TGTGCCAGCAGCGTTGTCTTTGGCGGCGAGCAGTTCTTC. It is translated as CASSVVFGGEQFF.

J is TRBJ1-2 and V is TRBV18; D is possibly TRBD1 (5 bases). Germline V gene lookup returns CDR1 KGHSH and CDR2 LQKENI. V lost 0 bases, J lost 6 bases, and 11 bases lay in between. This CDR3 is 14 amino acids long. CDR3 nucleotide sequence: TGTGCCAGCTCACCACCTACGGACAATCATGGCTACACCTTC. Protein product: CASSPPTDNHGYTF.